A selection of T cell receptor beta chains follows, all from one sample in a study of T cells after yellow fever vaccination. MiXCR, run by TCRdb on the 5' RACE reads, gives a single entry per CDR3 protein. The sample consists of about 330,000 distinct CDR3 sequences, about 6.9% of them appearing once. Material: PBMCs, obtained approximately 47 days after the first yellow fever vaccination. These receptors came from a man between 18 and 29 years old who received the YFV17D yellow fever vaccine. Each CDR3 is given with its conserved first and last residue. The order of the fields is V gene, J gene, D gene, clone size, CDR3 DNA, CDR3 protein. A D gene is named only where the DNA matches it firmly. Not every row has a clone size; where given, it reads once, few, many or a size class.

TRBV4-1	TRBJ2-2	TRBD2	-	TGCGCCAGCAGCCTAAGGCTAGCGGGGGGTAACACCGGGGAGCTGTTTTTT	CASSLRLAGGNTGELFF
TRBV12-3/TRBV12-4	TRBJ2-7	TRBD2	few	TGTGCCAGCAGTTTAGCCGGGGGGGCCCCTTCCTACGAGCAGTACTTC	CASSLAGGAPSYEQYF
TRBV4-1	TRBJ1-1	TRBD1	few	TGCGCCAGCAGCCATCCGGACAGGTTGAGCACTGAAGCTTTCTTT	CASSHPDRLSTEAFF
TRBV11-1	TRBJ1-2	-	-	TGTGCCAGCAGCTTAAGTCCCGGCAGGGGAGGGCGTAACTATGGCTACACCTTC	CASSLSPGRGGRNYGYTF
TRBV7-2	TRBJ2-5	TRBD1	many	TGTGCCAGCAGCTTCCAGAGGGGACAGATAGAGACCCAGTACTTC	CASSFQRGQIETQYF
TRBV21-1	TRBJ1-5	-	few	TGTGCCAGCAGCGGCGGGACTCCCGGGGGAGGCAATCAGCCCCAGCATTTT	CASSGGTPGGGNQPQHF
TRBV6-5	TRBJ1-5	-	few	TGTGCCAGCAGTTACGCAGGGGCGGGAAGCAATCAGCCCCAGCATTTT	CASSYAGAGSNQPQHF
TRBV11-2	TRBJ1-2	-	few	TGTGCCAGCAGCTCAACACCCCTGAGGGAGGTCTATGGCTACACCTTC	CASSSTPLREVYGYTF
TRBV28	TRBJ2-6	-	few	TGTGCCAGCCAGAAGACTGGGGCCAACGTCCTGACTTTC	CASQKTGANVLTF
TRBV6-5	TRBJ2-7	-	-	TGTGCCAGCGGCCCCAATACCTACGAGCAGTACTTC	CASGPNTYEQYF
TRBV7-9	TRBJ2-7	TRBD2	-	TGTGCCAGCAGCCAAAGCGGGGGGGCCTACGAGCAGTACTTC	CASSQSGGAYEQYF
TRBV7-2	TRBJ2-3	TRBD2	-	TGTGCCAGCAGCTTAAGACGGGGGGTAGATACGCAGTATTTT	CASSLRRGVDTQYF
TRBV18	TRBJ1-5	-	few	TGTGCCAGCTCACCGGGGTTAGGGGTATCTGGCCCCCAGCATTTT	CASSPGLGVSGPQHF
TRBV5-1	TRBJ2-1	TRBD1	many	TGCGCCAGCAGCTTGGGGACAGGCGAGCTTGAGCAGTTCTTC	CASSLGTGELEQFF
TRBV5-5	TRBJ1-2	-	many	TGTGCCAGCAGCTGGTCCTATGGCTACACCTTC	CASSWSYGYTF
TRBV10-2	TRBJ1-1	-	many	TGCGCCAGCAGTGAGCCACAGGGAAGGGGGAACGCTGAAGCTTTCTTT	CASSEPQGRGNAEAFF
TRBV28	TRBJ2-2	-	many	TGTGCCAGCAGTCCTCTAGCACCCGGGGAGCTGTTTTTT	CASSPLAPGELFF
TRBV7-9	TRBJ1-1	-	many	TGTGCCAGCAGCTTAGTCTCCACCTCGACTGAAGCTTTCTTT	CASSLVSTSTEAFF
TRBV10-2	TRBJ1-6	TRBD1	-	TGCGCCAGCAGTGAGCCGACGACAGGGGGTCGTAACTCACCCCTCCACTTT	CASSEPTTGGRNSPLHF
TRBV6-1	TRBJ2-5	TRBD2	-	TGTGCCAGCAGTGACCAGACTGGGGGGGGGACCCAGTACTTC	CASSDQTGGGTQYF
TRBV5-4	TRBJ1-2	-	few	TGTGCCAGCAGACAAGGAGGCCTCTATGGCTACACCTTC	CASRQGGLYGYTF
TRBV6-1	TRBJ1-1	-	-	TGTGCCAGCAGTGAAGCGGGGGGGTGGGAGAACACTGAAGCTTTCTTT	CASSEAGGWENTEAFF
TRBV12-3/TRBV12-4	TRBJ1-2	-	few	TGTGCCAGCAGTTTGGATTCGTGGGCAGGGCGAAGCCCTGGCTACACCTTC	CASSLDSWAGRSPGYTF
TRBV12-3/TRBV12-4	TRBJ2-1	-	-	TGTGCCAGCACTTACAGGGCCGATGAGCAGTTCTTC	CASTYRADEQFF
TRBV5-1	TRBJ1-1	-	-	TGCGCCAGCAGCACACAGGGTGGGACCACTGAAGCTTTCTTT	CASSTQGGTTEAFF
TRBV2	TRBJ2-2	TRBD2	many	TGTGCCAGCAGTATTAGCGGGGACTCTCCCGGGGAGCTGTTTTTT	CASSISGDSPGELFF
TRBV7-2	TRBJ1-3	TRBD1	few	TGTGCCAGCAGCCCACAGGGGATCCCTGGAAACACCATATATTTT	CASSPQGIPGNTIYF
TRBV5-4	TRBJ2-5	TRBD1	few	TGTGCCAGCAGCTTCCGACAGGGCGAGTACCAAGAGACCCAGTACTTC	CASSFRQGEYQETQYF
TRBV21-1	TRBJ1-6	-	few	TGTGCCAGCAGCACATTACAGGGGACCGGGGGGTCACCCCTCCACTTT	CASSTLQGTGGSPLHF
TRBV4-1	TRBJ2-7	TRBD2	-	TGCGCCAGCAGCCCGACGATAGCGGGGGGGCTTCAGCAGTACTTC	CASSPTIAGGLQQYF